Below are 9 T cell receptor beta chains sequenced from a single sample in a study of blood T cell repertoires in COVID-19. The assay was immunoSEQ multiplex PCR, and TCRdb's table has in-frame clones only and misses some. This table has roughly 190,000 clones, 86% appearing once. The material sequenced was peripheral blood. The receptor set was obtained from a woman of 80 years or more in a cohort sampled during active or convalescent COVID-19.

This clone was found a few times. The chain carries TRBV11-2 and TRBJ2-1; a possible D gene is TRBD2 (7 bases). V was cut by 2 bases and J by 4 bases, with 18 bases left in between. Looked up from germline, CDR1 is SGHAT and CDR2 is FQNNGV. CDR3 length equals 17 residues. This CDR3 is CASSLSVWGGRYNEQFF. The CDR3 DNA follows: TGTGCCAGCAGCTTATCGGTCTGGGGGGGCAGGTACAATGAGCAGTTCTTC.

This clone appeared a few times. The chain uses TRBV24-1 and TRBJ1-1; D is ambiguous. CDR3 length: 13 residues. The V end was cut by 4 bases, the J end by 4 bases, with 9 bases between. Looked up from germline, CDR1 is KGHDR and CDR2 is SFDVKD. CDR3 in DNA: TGTGCCACCAGTGACAGGTCTGGCACTGAAGCTTTCTTT. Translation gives CATSDRSGTEAFF.

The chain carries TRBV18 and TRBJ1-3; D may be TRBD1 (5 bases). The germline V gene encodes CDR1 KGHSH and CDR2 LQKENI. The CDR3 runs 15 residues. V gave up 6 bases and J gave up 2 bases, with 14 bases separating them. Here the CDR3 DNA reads TGTGCCAGCTCGGCCGGGACTGATACTGGAAACACCATATATTTT. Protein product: CASSAGTDTGNTIYF.

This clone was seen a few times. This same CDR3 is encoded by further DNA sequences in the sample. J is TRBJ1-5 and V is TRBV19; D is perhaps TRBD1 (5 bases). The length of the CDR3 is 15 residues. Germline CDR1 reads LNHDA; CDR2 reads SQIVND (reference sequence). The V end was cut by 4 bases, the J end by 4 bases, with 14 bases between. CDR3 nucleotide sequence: TGTGCCAGTAGTACAGGGCAGGGAGGGAATCAGCCCCAGCATTTT. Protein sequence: CASSTGQGGNQPQHF.

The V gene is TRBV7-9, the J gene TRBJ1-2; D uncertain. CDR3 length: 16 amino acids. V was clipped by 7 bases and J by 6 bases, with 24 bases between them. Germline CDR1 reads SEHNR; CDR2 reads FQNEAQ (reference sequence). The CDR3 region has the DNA TGTGCCAGCATGTCTGTGCGGTCGAGGGAGAAAAATGGCTACACCTTC. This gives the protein CASMSVRSREKNGYTF.

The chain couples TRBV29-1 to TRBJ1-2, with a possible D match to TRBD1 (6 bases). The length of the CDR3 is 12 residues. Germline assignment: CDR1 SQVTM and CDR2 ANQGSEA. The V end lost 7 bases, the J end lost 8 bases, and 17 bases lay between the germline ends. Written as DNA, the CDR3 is TGCAGCGCCGGGACCCCCAGGGGAGGCTACACCTTC. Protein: CSAGTPRGGYTF. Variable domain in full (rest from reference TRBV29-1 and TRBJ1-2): SAVISQKPSRDICQRGTSLTIQCQVDSQVTMMFWYRQQPGQSLTLIATANQGSEATYESGFVIDKFPISRPNLTFSTLTVSNMSPEDSSIYLCSAGTPRGGYTFGSGTRLTVV.

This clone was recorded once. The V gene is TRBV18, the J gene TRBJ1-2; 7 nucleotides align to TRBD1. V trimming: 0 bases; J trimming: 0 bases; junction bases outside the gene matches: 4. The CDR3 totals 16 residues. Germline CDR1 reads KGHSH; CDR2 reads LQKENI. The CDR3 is CASSPPQGVANYGYTF. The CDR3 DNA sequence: TGTGCCAGCTCACCACCCCAGGGGGTAGCTAACTATGGCTACACCTTC.

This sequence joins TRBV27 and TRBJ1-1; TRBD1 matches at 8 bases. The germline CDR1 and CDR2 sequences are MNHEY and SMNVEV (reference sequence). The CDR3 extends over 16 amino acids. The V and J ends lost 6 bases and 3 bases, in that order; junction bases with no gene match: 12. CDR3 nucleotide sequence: TGTGCCAGCAGGGTCGACAGGGGAATATCGGACACTGAAGCTTTCTTT. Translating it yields CASRVDRGISDTEAFF.

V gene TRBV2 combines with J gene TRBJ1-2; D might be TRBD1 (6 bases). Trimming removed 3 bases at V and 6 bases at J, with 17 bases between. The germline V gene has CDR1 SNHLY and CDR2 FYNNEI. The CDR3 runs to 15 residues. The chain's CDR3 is CASSDSGGAIDGYTF. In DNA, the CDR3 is TGTGCCAGCAGTGATTCGGGGGGCGCAATCGATGGCTACACCTTC.